The following is a TCR beta chain sequence with its context. The sample comes from a study of blood T cell repertoires in COVID-19. The overall study: From the United States, Italy and Spain came samples of acute and convalescent COVID-19. T cells, B-cell-depleted T cells, or PBMCs provided the cDNA or gDNA that served as material.

From germline, CDR1 is MGHRA and CDR2 YSYEKL. The germline V and J ends were trimmed by 3 bases and 4 bases, with 9 bases remaining between them. CDR3 length: 13 amino acids. The authors' processing: Reference gene primer amplification in the assay estimated nucleated cell counts. The method was immunoSEQ multiplex PCR; TCRdb's version includes in-frame clones alone and lacks a portion of them. The V and J calls and clone size are taken from that table; D and trimming were inferred from the DNA. The repertoire holds 55,000 to 80,000 clones, with about 81% as singletons. This rearrangement joins TRBV4-1 to TRBJ2-5; D is possibly TRBD1 (5 bases). The sequenced sample was peripheral blood. This TCR was recovered from a human donor in a cohort sampled during active COVID-19. CDR3 amino acids: CASSHPGLETQYF. The CDR3 DNA reads as TGCGCCAGCAGCCATCCAGGGTTAGAGACCCAGTACTTC.